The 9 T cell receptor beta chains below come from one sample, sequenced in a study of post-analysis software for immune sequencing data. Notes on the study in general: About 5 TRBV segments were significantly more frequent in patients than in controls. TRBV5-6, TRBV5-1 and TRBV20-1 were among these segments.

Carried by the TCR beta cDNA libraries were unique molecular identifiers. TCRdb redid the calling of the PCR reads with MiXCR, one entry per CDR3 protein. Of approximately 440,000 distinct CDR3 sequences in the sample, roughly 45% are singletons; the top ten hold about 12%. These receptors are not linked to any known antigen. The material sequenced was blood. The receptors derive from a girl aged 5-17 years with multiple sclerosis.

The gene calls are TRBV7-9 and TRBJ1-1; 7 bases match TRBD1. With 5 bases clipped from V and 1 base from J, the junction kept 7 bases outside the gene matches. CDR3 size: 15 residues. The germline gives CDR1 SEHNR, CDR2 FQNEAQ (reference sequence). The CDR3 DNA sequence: TGTGCCAGCAGCGTAAGACAGGGCGAGAACACTGAAGCTTTCTTT. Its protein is CASSVRQGENTEAFF.

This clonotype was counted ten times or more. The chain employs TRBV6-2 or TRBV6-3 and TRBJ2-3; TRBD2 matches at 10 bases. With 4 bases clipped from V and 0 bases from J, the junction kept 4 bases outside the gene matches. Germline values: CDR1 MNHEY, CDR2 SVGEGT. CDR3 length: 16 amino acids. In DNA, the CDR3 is TGTGCCAGCAGTTCAGGACTAGCGGCTAGCACAGATACGCAGTATTTT. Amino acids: CASSSGLAASTDTQYF.

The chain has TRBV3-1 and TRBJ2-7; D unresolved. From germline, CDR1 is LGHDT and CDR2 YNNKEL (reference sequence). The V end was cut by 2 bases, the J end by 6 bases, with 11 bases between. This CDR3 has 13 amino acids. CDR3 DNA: TGTGCCAGCAGCCAAATCCTGCCGGGCGAGCAGTACTTC. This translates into CASSQILPGEQYF.

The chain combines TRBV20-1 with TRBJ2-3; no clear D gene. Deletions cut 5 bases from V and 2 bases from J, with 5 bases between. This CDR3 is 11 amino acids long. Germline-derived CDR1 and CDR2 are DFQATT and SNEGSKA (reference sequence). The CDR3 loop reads CSAAHTDTQYF. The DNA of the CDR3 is TGCAGTGCTGCACACACAGATACGCAGTATTTT.

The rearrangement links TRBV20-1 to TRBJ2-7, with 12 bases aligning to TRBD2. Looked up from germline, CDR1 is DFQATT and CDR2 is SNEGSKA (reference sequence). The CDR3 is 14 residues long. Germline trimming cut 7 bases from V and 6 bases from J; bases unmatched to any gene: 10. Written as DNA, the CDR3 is TGCAGTGGCCTACGACTAGCGGGAGCCCTCGAGCAGTACTTC. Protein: CSGLRLAGALEQYF.

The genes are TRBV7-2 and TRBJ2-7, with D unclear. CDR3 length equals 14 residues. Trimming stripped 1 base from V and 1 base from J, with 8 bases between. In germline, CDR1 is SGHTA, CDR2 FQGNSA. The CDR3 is CASSLGVASYEQYF. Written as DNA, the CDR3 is TGTGCCAGCAGCTTAGGGGTGGCGTCCTACGAGCAGTACTTC.

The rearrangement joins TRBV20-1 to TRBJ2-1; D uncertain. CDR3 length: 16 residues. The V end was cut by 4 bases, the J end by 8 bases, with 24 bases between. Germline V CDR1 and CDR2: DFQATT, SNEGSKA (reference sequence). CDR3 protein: CSATSWGSGIGDEQFF. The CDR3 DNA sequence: TGCAGTGCTACCTCGTGGGGTTCTGGTATTGGTGATGAGCAGTTCTTC.

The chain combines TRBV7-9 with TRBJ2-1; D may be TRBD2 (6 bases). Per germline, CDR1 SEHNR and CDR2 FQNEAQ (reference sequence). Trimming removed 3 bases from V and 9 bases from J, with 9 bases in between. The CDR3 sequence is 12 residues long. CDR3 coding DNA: TGTGCCAGCAGCTTCTCGGAGGGTGAGCAGTTCTTC. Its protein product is CASSFSEGEQFF. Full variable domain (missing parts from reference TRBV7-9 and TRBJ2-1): DTGVSQNPRHKITKRGQNVTFRCDPISEHNRLYWYRQTLGQGPEFLTYFQNEAQLEKSRLLSDRFSAERPKGSFSTLEIQRTEQGDSAMYLCASSFSEGEQFFGPGTRLTVL.

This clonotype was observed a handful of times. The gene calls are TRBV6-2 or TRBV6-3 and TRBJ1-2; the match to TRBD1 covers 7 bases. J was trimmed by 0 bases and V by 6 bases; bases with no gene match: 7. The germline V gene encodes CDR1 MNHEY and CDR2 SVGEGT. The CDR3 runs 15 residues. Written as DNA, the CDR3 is TGTGCCAGCAGCAGGGACAGAGATGCTAACTATGGCTACACCTTC. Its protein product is CASSRDRDANYGYTF.